This TCR beta chain appears in the sequencing data of a study of cytotoxic CD8 clonotypes in ibrutinib-treated CLL. Findings of the study overall: Sampling times differed between sustained-remission and progressing patients.

The CDR3 consists of 13 residues. Trimming cost V 2 bases and J 4 bases, with 5 bases left between them. Germline loops: CDR1 KGHSH, CDR2 LQKENI. With respect to this clone: As yet, its antigen is unknown.

The method was immunoSEQ multiplex PCR; TCRdb's version includes in-frame clones alone and lacks a portion of them. Of about 25,000 clones listed, about 67% are singletons. V is TRBV18 and J is TRBJ2-2, with D perhaps given as TRBD1 or TRBD2 (5 bases each). This specimen consisted of PBMCs, obtained after 12 months of ibrutinib treatment. This receptor was identified in a human donor with chronic lymphocytic leukemia. The CDR3 loop is CASSPGGTGELFF. The CDR3 nucleotides read TGTGCCAGCTCACCAGGGGGCACCGGGGAGCTGTTTTTT. The complete variable domain, with remaining parts taken from reference TRBV18 and TRBJ2-2, reads NAGVMQNPRHLVRRRGQEARLRCSPMKGHSHVYWYRQLPEEGLKFMVYLQKENIIDESGMPKERFSAEFPKEGPSILRIQQVVRGDSAAYFCASSPGGTGELFFGEGSRLTVL.